The source of this TCR beta chain is a study of cytomegalovirus exposure and HLA in healthy donors. In regard to this clone: Its antigen is unknown.

Findings and limits, study-wide: A later analysis revealed that TCR association rates differed between HLA loci, peaking at DRB1 and bottoming out at HLA-C. Immune exposure was documented only through CMV serostatus.

The study ran its PCR with 60 Vbeta and 13 Jbeta primers. The assay was immunoSEQ multiplex PCR, and TCRdb's table has in-frame clones only and misses some. Of around 150,000 clones in the sample, 60% to 80% were seen once. The germline V gene has CDR1 SGHDT and CDR2 YYEEEE. Trimming took 6 bases from V and 2 from J; bases not matched to a gene: 8. This CDR3 has 15 amino acids. Each donor's status was that of a healthy bone marrow donor. Sampled while nominally healthy, donors likely had unrecorded immune exposures. V is TRBV5-6 and J is TRBJ1-2; TRBD1 aligns across 9 bases. The sample comprised PBMCs. The origin of this receptor is a woman aged 30 to 39 in good health and CMV-seronegative. The DNA for the CDR3 is TGTGCCAGCACCCTCACAGGGGGCCTAAACTATGGCTACACCTTC. Translation: CASTLTGGLNYGYTF.